Listed below are T cell receptor beta chains from one sample, sequenced in a study of CD8+CD57+ T cells in acquired aplastic anemia. MiXCR was run by TCRdb on the reads, yielding one entry per CDR3 protein. The sample lists about 70,000 distinct CDR3 sequences, around half occurring once. Source material: sorted CD4+, CD8+, or CD8+CD57+ T cells (not recorded which) from PBMCs. These TCRs come from a human donor in good health, serving as a control. Both conserved end residues are part of each CDR3.

13	TRBV7-9	TRBJ1-6	CASSQTGVSPLHF
15	TRBV2	TRBJ1-4	CASSATGIVDEKLFF
15	TRBV24-1	TRBJ1-6	CATSEDGLAPRPLHF
16	TRBV9	TRBJ2-3	CASSVEGTGSTDTQYF
14	TRBV7-9	TRBJ2-5	CASNIRGGGETQYF
13	TRBV5-6	TRBJ1-2	CASSPGQVLIYTF
15	TRBV11-2	TRBJ2-1	CASSETSGSYNEQFF
17	TRBV11-1	TRBJ1-1	CASSLTARAMGGTEAFF
14	TRBV4-1	TRBJ2-7	CASSPLAGGSEQYF
17	TRBV27	TRBJ2-3	CASSHLLAGVGVDTQYF
14	TRBV11-2	TRBJ2-7	CASSLGARSYEQYF
16	TRBV19	TRBJ2-7	CASSAQRPGESYEQYF
13	TRBV5-4	TRBJ1-1	CASDDRGVTEAFF
14	TRBV5-5	TRBJ1-2	CASRIDPAFYGYTF
16	TRBV5-1	TRBJ1-3	CASSPDSMSSGNTIYF
14	TRBV27	TRBJ1-5	CASRPGRENQPQHF
14	TRBV4-2	TRBJ2-7	CASSQEKEGDEQYF
16	TRBV10-1	TRBJ1-1	CASSESIFGVGTEAFF
14	TRBV25-1	TRBJ2-2	CASSVRDRGGELFF
14	TRBV2	TRBJ1-6	CASRGDSRGSPLHF
12	TRBV7-6	TRBJ1-1	CASSLGETEAFF
12	TRBV20-1	TRBJ2-3	CSATFALDTQYF
14	TRBV6-1	TRBJ2-2	CATLQGTNTGELFF
16	TRBV14	TRBJ2-7	CASSQLGTTWTYEQYF